Listed here is a single T cell receptor (beta chain). It lacks a known antigen. One base away there is no much larger clone; base qualities are not given. The data belong to a study of shared clonotypes between healthy human individuals (dated by TCRdb to the early 2020s). At the level of the whole study: The cohort comprised a couple of women and a few men aged 18 to 49 years. Per donor, three plates each were used for CD4 naive and CD4 memory, two for CD8 naive, and one for CD8 memory. The study deeply sequenced blood TCR repertoires of about 5 healthy adults to estimate repertoire size and the extent of clonotype sharing between individuals. Different laboratories and diverse techniques were used to prepare libraries and sequence TCR repertoires, to increase sequencing depth and limit assay-specific biases. Each donor's leukapheresis produced roughly between roughly 0.94 and 9.5 billion PBMCs. The paper's findings and limits, for the study overall: Clonotypes shared by all four sorted-subset donors showed higher generation probabilities than non-shared clonotypes. Estimated clonotype richness was generally larger for naive than for memory subsets. Based on pairwise subsampling, the degree of clonotype sharing among donors was expected to be affected by sequencing depth. Because the study included only a small number of donors, the genetic and exposure-history diversity represented was limited. Sampling was restricted to blood, and TCR repertoires in tissue are likely to differ from TCR repertoires in blood. Rarefaction of sorted-subset datasets indicated incomplete sequencing despite the large sequencing depth. Sharing across a handful of donors was observed for roughly 5% of naive CD4, less than 4% of naive CD8, about 2.3% of memory CD4, and less than 0.45% of memory CD8 clonotypes.

TCR CDR3 regions were amplified from genomic DNA by multiplex PCR using the deep immunoSEQ assay. For each cell subset, the extracted genomic DNA was distributed evenly across all wells of several immunoSEQ 96-well plates, and each plate served as one replicate. Each replicate PCR for sorted subsets received about 0.2 ug genomic DNA, equal to roughly 30,000 T cell genomes. Purified libraries were measured with a Qubit 3.0 fluorometer, size-checked on a Bioanalyzer 2100, and measured again with the KAPA Library Quantification kit. Each immunoSEQ 96-well plate was sequenced on its own single-read 150-cycle Illumina NextSeq 550 flow cell. The authors' pipeline ran thus. Because only junctional sequences without quality scores were contained in the immunoSEQ output, filtering matching that applied to full-length reads could not be performed. To assign V/J genes and CDR3, sequences were annotated using PyIR, a Python wrapper for IgBLAST v1.9, with IMGT germline references. Reads with weak V/J assignments (E-value above 1e-6), missing CDR3, stop codons, out-of-frame junctions, or ambiguous translated residues were removed. V3J clonotypes were defined by identical inferred V gene, J gene, and CDR3 amino acid sequence. Percentage overlap between repertoires was computed as shared unique clonotypes divided by the size of the smaller repertoire. RTK rarefaction, the Chao1 estimator, and Recon v2.1 estimates of unobserved clonotypes were used to assess repertoire richness. For all TCRbeta clonotypes obtained by the gDNA method from a handful of donors, generation probabilities were computed with OLGA. Entries here come from immuneACCESS through TCRdb and include only in-frame sequences with V and J called. Some clones fail to appear in such tables; in the studies checked, an unresolved V gene covers under half of the shortfall, and the cause of the remainder is unknown. For V, J and clone size, that table is used; D and trimming come from the DNA. The sample table contains approximately 2.3 million clones; only one count was recorded for 93% of them. 0.39% of the sample is in the top ten clones.

Cut back by 2 bases and 5 bases, the V and J ends lie 17 bases apart. CDR1 and CDR2 (MDHEN, SYDVKM) derive from the germline V gene. Including cysteine and phenylalanine, the CDR3 has 16 amino acids. CDR3 DNA is the only sequence kept; it has 48 bases, read in frame from the first base. The donors were healthy, HIV-negative adults who had no recently reported acute infections or vaccinations. Every donor was a Caucasian adult living in Nashville, Tennessee, USA. Magnetic negative selection was used to enrich CD4+ T cells, after which naive cells were positively selected on CD45RA and the negative fraction became the memory subset. Blood was collected by leukapheresis, and PBMCs were isolated by Ficoll-Histopaque density gradient centrifugation and then cryopreserved in liquid nitrogen vapor phase. Analytical flow cytometry was used to check the purity and quantity of every magnetically sorted T cell population. From each sorted fraction, genomic DNA was isolated and quantified by UV absorbance on a Nanodrop 2000c.

Specimen: naive CD4+ T cells from PBMCs. Taken with the paper, the label for cell subset or site translates to: CD45RA+ positively selected. Rearrangement joined TRBV28 to TRBJ2-3; a confident D gene designation cannot be given. The sequence was obtained from a man aged 18 to 29 in good health. Some clones in this sample may be carry-over from other donors' samples. DNA sequence: TGTGCCAGCAGTTTAATTGGGCTGGAATATTTAGATACGCAGTATTTT. The translation is CASSLIGLEYLDTQYF.